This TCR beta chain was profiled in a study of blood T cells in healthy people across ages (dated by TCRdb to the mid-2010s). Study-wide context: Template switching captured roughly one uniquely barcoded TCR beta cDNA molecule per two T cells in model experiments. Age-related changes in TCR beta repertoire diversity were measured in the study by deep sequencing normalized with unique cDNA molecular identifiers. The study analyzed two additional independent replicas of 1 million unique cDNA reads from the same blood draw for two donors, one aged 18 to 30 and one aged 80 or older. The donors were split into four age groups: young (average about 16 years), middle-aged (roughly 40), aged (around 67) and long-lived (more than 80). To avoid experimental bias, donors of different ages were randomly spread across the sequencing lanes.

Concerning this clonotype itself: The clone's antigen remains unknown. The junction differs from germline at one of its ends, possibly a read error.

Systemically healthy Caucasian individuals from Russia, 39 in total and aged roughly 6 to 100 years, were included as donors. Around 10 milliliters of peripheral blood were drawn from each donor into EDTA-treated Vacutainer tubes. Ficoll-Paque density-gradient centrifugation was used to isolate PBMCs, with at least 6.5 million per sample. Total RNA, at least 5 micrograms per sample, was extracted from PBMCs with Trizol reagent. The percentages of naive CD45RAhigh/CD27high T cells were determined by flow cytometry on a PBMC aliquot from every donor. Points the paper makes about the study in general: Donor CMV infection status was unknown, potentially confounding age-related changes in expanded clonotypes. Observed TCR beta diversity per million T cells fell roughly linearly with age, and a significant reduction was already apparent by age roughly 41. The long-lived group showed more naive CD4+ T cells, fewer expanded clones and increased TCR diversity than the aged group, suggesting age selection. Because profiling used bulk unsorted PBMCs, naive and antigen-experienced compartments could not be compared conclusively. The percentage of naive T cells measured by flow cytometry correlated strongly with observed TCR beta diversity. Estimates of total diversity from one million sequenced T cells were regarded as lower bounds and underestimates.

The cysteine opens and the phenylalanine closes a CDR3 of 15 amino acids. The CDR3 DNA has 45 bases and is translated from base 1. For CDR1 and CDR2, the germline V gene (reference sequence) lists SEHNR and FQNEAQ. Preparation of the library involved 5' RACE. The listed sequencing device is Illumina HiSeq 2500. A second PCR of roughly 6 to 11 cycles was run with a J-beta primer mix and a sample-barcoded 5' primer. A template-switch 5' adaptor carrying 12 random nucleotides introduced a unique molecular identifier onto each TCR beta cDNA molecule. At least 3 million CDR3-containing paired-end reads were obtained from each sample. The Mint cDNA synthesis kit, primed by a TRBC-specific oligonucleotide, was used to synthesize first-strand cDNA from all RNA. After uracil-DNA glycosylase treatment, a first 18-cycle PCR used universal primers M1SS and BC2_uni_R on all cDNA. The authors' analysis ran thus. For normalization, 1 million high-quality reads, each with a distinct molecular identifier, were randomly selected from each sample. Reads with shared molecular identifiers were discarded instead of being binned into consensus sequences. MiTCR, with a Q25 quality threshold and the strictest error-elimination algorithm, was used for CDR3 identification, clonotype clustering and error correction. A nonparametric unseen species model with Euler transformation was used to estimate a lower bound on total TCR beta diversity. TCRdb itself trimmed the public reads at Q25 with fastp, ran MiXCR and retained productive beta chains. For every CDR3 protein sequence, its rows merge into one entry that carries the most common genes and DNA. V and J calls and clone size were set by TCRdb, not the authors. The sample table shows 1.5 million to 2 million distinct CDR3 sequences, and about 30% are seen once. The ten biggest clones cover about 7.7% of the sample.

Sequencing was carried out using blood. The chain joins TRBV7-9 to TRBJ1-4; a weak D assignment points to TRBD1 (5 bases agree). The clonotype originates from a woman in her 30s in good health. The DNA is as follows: TGTGCCGGAGGGACCAAGGGTGCAACTAATGAAAAACGGTTTTTT. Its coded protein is CAGGTKGATNEKRFF.